One T cell receptor (beta chain) is described in this entry. Its antigen remains unidentified. The record originates from a study of cytomegalovirus exposure and HLA in healthy donors. Study overall: For the approximately 360 genotyped donors, approximately 82% fell within the Caucasian-associated ancestry cluster. Study observations and caveats: About 87% or about 30% of the time was how often most TCR beta V segments were productive, according to an earlier analysis. It was around 160 TCR beta chains that were listed as cytomegalovirus-associated.

This CDR3 has 13 amino acids. Germline V gene lookup returns CDR1 WSHSY and CDR2 SAAADI. V was pared by 6 bases and J by 0 bases, with 7 bases between. The study ran its PCR with 60 Vbeta and 13 Jbeta primers. Some clones are missing from TCRdb's copy, which holds only in-frame ones; the method was immunoSEQ multiplex PCR. Counted here are around 160,000 clones, approximately 73% occurring once; the ten biggest clones make up 1.6%. All donors participated as healthy donors of bone marrow. The rearrangement uses TRBV10-2 and TRBJ2-3; D is uncertain. The sample comprised PBMCs. The TCR originated in a woman under 30 in good health and CMV-seronegative. The CDR3 coding sequence is TGCGCCAGCAGCCAGGCGAGCACAGATACGCAGTATTTT. Amino acid sequence: CASSQASTDTQYF.